This T cell receptor beta chain derives from a study of identifying expanded T cells in peripheral blood. General study results and limits: Over approximately two and four weeks, about 16 and 20 clones changed, versus roughly 1.1 between replicates. Two-week clone count variance significantly increased as total template count grew.

Germline V gene lookup returns CDR1 MGHDK and CDR2 SYGVNS. V was pared by 4 bases and J by 5 bases, with 6 bases of the junction left unmatched. This CDR3 comprises 15 residues. With respect to this clone: Its target is not known.

The method was immunoSEQ multiplex PCR; TCRdb's version includes in-frame clones alone and lacks a portion of them. The data show about 100,000 clones, about 87% seen once. No infections or other immune events were documented during collection. The sequence was collected from a person aged 18 to 70 in good health. The J gene is TRBJ2-3, the V gene TRBV25-1; 10 nucleotides agree with TRBD1. The sample consisted of blood. CDR3 DNA sequence: TGTGCCAGCAGTGTCCAGGGACAGGGGTTAGATACGCAGTATTTT. As protein: CASSVQGQGLDTQYF.